What follows is one TCR beta chain and its context. The antigen remains undetermined. The table came from immunoSEQ multiplex PCR; TCRdb's copy has only in-frame clones and leaves some out. The sample consists of some 62,000 clones, 90% to 95% of them appearing once. This sample was taken from a study of graft-versus-host responses after intestinal transplantation. The overall study: The whole recipient group had anti-thymocyte globulin induction followed by tacrolimus and steroids for three to four years. Findings of the study overall: GvH clones were identified in recipient marrow, with some first appearing in ileum or blood.

Per the germline V gene, CDR1 is SGHNT and CDR2 is YENEEA. This CDR3 comprises 16 residues. Trimming cost V 1 base and J 4 bases, with 15 bases left between them. The starting material was unstimulated CD8+ T cells sorted from spleen or lymph node cells, obtained before transplant. The genes are TRBV11-3 and TRBJ2-3; D might be TRBD1 (6 bases). The TCR sequence derives from a human donor who was the organ donor for an intestinal transplant. CDR3 amino acids: CASSLGASGDADTQYF. The CDR3 DNA reads TGTGCCAGCAGCTTAGGGGCGTCAGGGGATGCAGATACGCAGTATTTT.